This paragraph reports one T cell receptor (beta chain). What it recognizes is unknown. The source of the sample is a study of T cells in tuberculosis. Study-wide background: This South African cohort compared adolescents with or without latent tuberculosis against adults with active tuberculosis.

Here immunoSEQ multiplex PCR was the method, and the copy in TCRdb shows in-frame clones only, minus some. The sample yields under 40,000 clones, less than 95% seen once. Study findings and constraints: Active tuberculosis cases were adults; controls were adolescents. GMM-specific TCRs were nearer to active tuberculosis alpha repertoires, suggesting expansion.

Each clinical donor contributed on average roughly 100,000 T cells from unsorted cryopreserved PBMC. Trimming removed 8 bases from V and 1 base from J, with 14 bases in between. Germline CDR1 and CDR2: KGHSH and LQKENI. The CDR3 covers 14 residues. The sequence was obtained from a donor aged 10-30 years with latent tuberculosis or without tuberculosis infection. The V gene is TRBV18, the J gene TRBJ1-2, with a possible D match to TRBD1 (6 bases). Source material: PBMCs. CDR3 DNA: TGTGCCAGCACCCCGGACAGAAGTAACTATGGCTACACCTTC. Residues: CASTPDRSNYGYTF.